Detailed here is one T cell receptor beta chain. This sample is drawn from a study of blood T cell repertoires in COVID-19. Study as a whole: Sites across the United States, Italy and Spain contributed samples from acute and convalescent COVID-19.

Germline values: CDR1 MNHEY, CDR2 SVGAGI. The CDR3 contains 12 residues. Trimming removed 8 bases from V and 4 bases from J; junction bases left unmatched: 3. Some clones are missing from TCRdb's copy, which holds only in-frame ones; the method was immunoSEQ multiplex PCR. Counted here are fewer than 200,000 clones, about four fifths occurring once; the ten biggest clones make up more than 5.5%. This chain uses TRBV6-5 with TRBJ2-7; 9 bases fit TRBD1. Sequencing used peripheral blood. The TCR sequence derives from a human donor in a cohort sampled during active COVID-19. CDR3 residues: CASRDREYEQYF. CDR3 sequence (DNA): TGTGCCAGCCGGGACAGGGAATACGAGCAGTACTTC.